Each of the 27 T cell receptor beta chains below was sequenced from the same sample in a study of blood T cell repertoires in COVID-19 (dated by TCRdb to about 2020). Libraries were prepared through the immunoSEQ multiplex PCR assay. TCRdb retrieved this table from immuneACCESS and kept in-frame rearrangements only. Not all clones are present; in checked studies, unresolved V genes account for under half, and no reason is known for the remainder. For this sample there are about 350,000 clones; more than 75% appear just once. The ten biggest clones cover more than 1% of the sample. Input material: PBMCs or T cells enriched from blood (not recorded which). The receptor set was obtained from a woman younger than 45 who had recovered from COVID-19.

In its sample, this clone was seen a few times. This chain links TRBV6-5 with TRBJ1-5; 10 bases agree with TRBD1. The CDR3 runs 15 residues. The germline V gene encodes CDR1 MNHEY and CDR2 SVGAGI. Trimming took 7 bases from V and 2 from J; bases not matched to a gene: 5. CDR3 bases: TGTGCCAGCACCGCAGGGACAGGGGGCAATCAGCCCCAGCATTTT. Its translation is CASTAGTGGNQPQHF.

This clone was observed a single time. The V and J genes are TRBV7-9 and TRBJ2-7; 7 positions agree with TRBD1. This CDR3 has 13 amino acids. Trimming took 5 bases from V and 3 from J; bases not matched to a gene: 4. The germline V gene encodes CDR1 SEHNR and CDR2 FQNEAQ (reference sequence). The chain's CDR3 is CASSGGQHYEQYF. The CDR3 DNA reads TGTGCCAGCAGCGGGGGACAGCACTACGAGCAGTACTTC.

This chain links TRBV14 with TRBJ2-3; 8 positions agree with TRBD1. The CDR3 contains 14 residues. The germline V gene encodes CDR1 SGHDN and CDR2 FVKESK. Trimming at V came to 4 bases and at J to 0 bases, leaving 0 bases not matched to a gene. CDR3 in DNA: TGTGCCAGCAGCCGGACAGGGAGCACAGATACGCAGTATTTT. The encoded protein is CASSRTGSTDTQYF.

The rearrangement uses TRBV7-2 and TRBJ2-3, with TRBD1 matching over 7 bases. Germline CDR1 and CDR2: SGHTA and FQGNSA. This CDR3 is 15 amino acids long. Germline trimming cut 3 bases from V and 1 base from J; bases unmatched to any gene: 4. The CDR3: CASSFQGVGTDTQYF. The CDR3 nucleotides are TGTGCCAGCAGCTTCCAGGGGGTGGGCACAGATACGCAGTATTTT.

This clone was seen many times. The J gene is TRBJ2-7, the V gene TRBV6-1; 8 bases align to TRBD1. V dropped 1 base and J dropped 3; count of bases not matched to a gene: 5. The CDR3 is 15 residues long. The germline CDR1 and CDR2 sequences are MNHNS and SASEGT. The CDR3 DNA sequence: TGTGCCAGCAGTGAAGGCCGGGACAGGCTCTACGAGCAGTACTTC. Its translation is CASSEGRDRLYEQYF.

V and J are TRBV18 and TRBJ1-3, with TRBD1 as a possible D gene (6 bases). V was cut by 3 bases and J by 5 bases, with 14 bases left in between. Germline loops: CDR1 KGHSH, CDR2 LQKENI. This CDR3 is 15 amino acids long. As DNA, the CDR3 is TGTGCCAGCTCACCCCCCGGGACAACCCGAAACACCATATATTTT. Its translation is CASSPPGTTRNTIYF.

This clone has a handful of counts. This chain joins TRBV5-1 and TRBJ2-2, with D perhaps matching TRBD2 (6 bases). Between the trimmed V and J ends, which lost 1 base and 1 base, there was a span of 14 bases. This CDR3 comprises 17 residues. CDR1 is SGHRS, CDR2 YFSETQ, per germline. The CDR3 DNA reads TGCGCCAGCAGCTTGAATACGGGGGTGGGGAACACCGGGGAGCTGTTTTTT. It encodes CASSLNTGVGNTGELFF.

The rearrangement uses TRBV5-1 and TRBJ1-2, with TRBD1 identical over 9 bases. Trimming removed 3 bases from V and 8 bases from J; junction bases left unmatched: 5. CDR1 and CDR2 (germline): SGHRS, YFSETQ. The CDR3 covers 13 residues. In nucleotides, the CDR3 is TGCGCCAGCAGCTATAGGACAGGGGAAGGCTACACCTTC. It is translated as CASSYRTGEGYTF.

This clone was recorded at least ten times. The chain carries TRBV2 and TRBJ1-1, with a weak D call TRBD1 (6 bases). CDR3 length: 13 amino acids. Between the trimmed V and J ends, which lost 6 bases and 0 bases, there was a span of 8 bases. In germline, CDR1 is SNHLY, CDR2 FYNNEI. The CDR3 spells CASRGQLNTEAFF. The CDR3 nucleotides are TGTGCCAGCAGAGGACAGCTGAACACTGAAGCTTTCTTT.

This rearrangement joins TRBV6-6 to TRBJ1-2, with 11 bases matching TRBD1. CDR3 length equals 16 residues. Germline CDR1 and CDR2: MNHNY and SVGAGI (reference sequence). Trimming removed 6 bases from V and 3 bases from J; junction bases left unmatched: 9. The CDR3 bases are TGTGCCAGCAGGTGGACAGGGGGCCGATTGGACTATGGCTACACCTTC. It is translated as CASRWTGGRLDYGYTF.

The CDR3, as DNA: TGTGCCAGCAGCCAAGAGCCCGGTTGGGTAGCAAACTATGGCTACACCTTC. Encoded protein: CASSQEPGWVANYGYTF. V usage is TRBV3-1 (or the pseudogene TRBV3-2) and J usage is TRBJ1-2; D call uncertain. From germline, CDR1 is LGHDT and CDR2 YNNKEL (reference sequence). With 0 bases removed from V and 2 bases from J, the gap between germline ends came to 16 bases. The CDR3 contains 17 residues.

This clone was detected only a few times. The rearrangement uses TRBV11-2 and TRBJ2-7; TRBD1 agrees at 9 bases. The CDR3 has 15 residues. Germline trimming cut 5 bases from V and 2 bases from J; bases unmatched to any gene: 7. Germline V gene data show CDR1 as SGHAT and CDR2 as FQNNGV. The CDR3 here is CASSARDRVTYEQYF. DNA for the CDR3: TGTGCCAGCAGCGCCCGGGACAGGGTAACCTACGAGCAGTACTTC.

This chain connects TRBV15 to TRBJ1-4; TRBD1 agrees at 8 bases. V lost 5 bases and J lost 4; bases outside the gene matches: 6. Germline CDR1 LNHNV, CDR2 YYDKDF (reference sequence). CDR3 size: 15 residues. The CDR3 DNA reads as TGTGCCACCAGCGGTCCGGGACAGGTTAATGAAAAACTGTTTTTT. Translating gives CATSGPGQVNEKLFF.

This chain joins TRBV6-5 and TRBJ2-5; 9 bases line up with TRBD1. CDR1 is MNHEY and CDR2 is SVGAGI in the germline V gene. The CDR3 loop spans 15 amino acids. V shed 6 bases and J 2 bases; nucleotides not matched to a gene: 7. CDR3: CASSPQGARQETQYF. The CDR3 region has the DNA TGTGCCAGCAGCCCACAGGGGGCGAGGCAAGAGACCCAGTACTTC.

CDR3 protein: CASSPSSYNSPLHF. The CDR3 nucleotides read TGCGCCAGCAGCCCGAGCTCCTATAATTCACCCCTCCACTTT. The V and J genes are TRBV5-1 and TRBJ1-6, with unresolved D. Germline V gene data show CDR1 as SGHRS and CDR2 as YFSETQ. There are 14 residues in the CDR3. V lost 4 bases and J lost 0, with 5 bases in between.

The DNA of the CDR3 is TGTGCCAGCGCGGGGACAGACATCTATGGCTACACCTTC. Amino acid sequence: CASAGTDIYGYTF. The rearrangement joins TRBV5-8 to TRBJ1-2; 7 nucleotides line up with TRBD1. This CDR3 has 13 residues. The germline V gene has CDR1 SGHTS and CDR2 YDEGEE. With 7 bases clipped from V and 4 bases from J, the junction kept 7 bases outside the gene matches.

The chain has TRBV7-8 and TRBJ2-1, with 8 positions matching TRBD2. This CDR3 contains 14 residues. The V and J ends lost 5 bases and 6 bases, in that order; junction bases with no gene match: 6. Germline V gene sequence: CDR1 SGHVS, CDR2 FQNEAQ. CDR3 nucleotides: TGTGCCAGCAGCCCTTGGACTAGCATCAATGAGCAGTTCTTC. Encoded protein: CASSPWTSINEQFF.

This clone appeared a single time. This chain uses TRBV19 with TRBJ2-3; the match to TRBD1 covers 8 bases. With V trimmed by 4 bases and J by 5 bases, 11 bases remained unmatched. This CDR3 contains 16 residues. Germline loops: CDR1 LNHDA, CDR2 SQIVND (reference sequence). The CDR3 loop reads CASSTWGRGRRDTQYF. In nucleotides, the CDR3 is TGTGCCAGTAGTACCTGGGGCAGGGGGCGAAGAGATACGCAGTATTTT. Looking up the rest from reference TRBV19 and TRBJ2-3 gives the full variable domain: DGGITQSPKYLFRKEGQNVTLSCEQNLNHDAMYWYRQDPGQGLRLIYYSQIVNDFQKGDIAEGYSVSREKKESFPLTVTSAQKNPTAFYLCASSTWGRGRRDTQYFGPGTRLTVL.

This clone was counted between two and nine times. V usage is TRBV24-1 and J usage is TRBJ1-6; 10 bases agree with TRBD1. The CDR3 spans 16 residues. V gave up 4 bases and J gave up 6 bases; unmatched junction bases: 5. Per germline, CDR1 KGHDR and CDR2 SFDVKD. In DNA form, the CDR3 reads TGTGCCACCAGTGACGGCGGACAGGGGGGTAATTCACCCCTCCACTTT. It encodes CATSDGGQGGNSPLHF.

The chain employs TRBV7-9 and TRBJ1-1; tentative D call: TRBD1 (5 bases). The CDR3 length is 13 residues. Trimming removed 2 bases from V and 5 bases from J, with 9 bases in between. From germline, CDR1 is SEHNR and CDR2 FQNEAQ (reference sequence). CDR3 in amino acids: CASSLSHRTEAFF. CDR3 in DNA: TGTGCCAGCAGCTTAAGCCACAGGACTGAAGCTTTCTTT.

The rearrangement links TRBV27 to TRBJ2-3; 8 nucleotides match TRBD2. Germline V gives CDR1 MNHEY, CDR2 SMNVEV (reference sequence). V lost 8 bases, J lost 5 bases, and 15 bases stayed unmatched. This CDR3 spans 16 amino acids. In nucleotides, the CDR3 is TGTGCCAGCTCGTTCTCCGGGGGGGGGCACGGAGATACGCAGTATTTT. It is translated as CASSFSGGGHGDTQYF.

The V gene is TRBV28, the J gene TRBJ1-2; the match to TRBD1 covers 8 bases. Trimming cost V 3 bases and J 8 bases; bases outside gene matches: 8. The length of the CDR3 is 14 residues. CDR1 is MDHEN and CDR2 is SYDVKM in the germline V gene. The CDR3 protein is CASSLTGTGLGYTF. In nucleotides, the CDR3 is TGTGCCAGCAGTTTGACCGGGACAGGTCTCGGCTACACCTTC.

The chain joins TRBV2 to TRBJ1-6; tentatively, D is TRBD1 (5 bases). This CDR3 is built from 14 residues. With 10 bases removed from V and 2 bases from J, the gap between germline ends came to 12 bases. CDR1 and CDR2 from the germline V gene are SNHLY and FYNNEI. The CDR3 DNA sequence: TGTGCCACCACGGGGGGGACCTATAATTCACCCCTCCACTTT. This gives the protein CATTGGTYNSPLHF.

The chain links TRBV5-6 to TRBJ1-2; possibly TRBD1 for D (5 bases). The germline gives CDR1 SGHDT, CDR2 YYEEEE. The CDR3 consists of 14 residues. V was clipped by 2 bases and J by 3 bases, with 11 bases between them. The CDR3: CASSFNSGDYGYTF. CDR3 DNA sequence: TGTGCCAGCAGCTTTAATTCGGGGGACTATGGCTACACCTTC. The full variable domain, rest sourced from reference TRBV5-6 and TRBJ1-2, is DAGVTQSPTHLIKTRGQQVTLRCSPKSGHDTVSWYQQALGQGPQFIFQYYEEEERQRGNFPDRFSGHQFPNYSSELNVNALLLGDSALYLCASSFNSGDYGYTFGSGTRLTVV.

This chain joins TRBV7-6 and TRBJ2-7, with 11 positions matching TRBD2. Germline assignment: CDR1 SGHVS and CDR2 FNYEAQ. CDR3 length: 18 amino acids. V lost 4 bases, J lost 1 base, and 12 bases stayed unmatched. The CDR3 loop is CASSSLGATSGGSYEQYF. The DNA of the CDR3 is TGTGCCAGCAGCTCACTGGGGGCAACTAGCGGGGGATCCTACGAGCAGTACTTC. Looking up the rest from reference TRBV7-6 and TRBJ2-7 gives the full variable domain: GAGVSQSPRYKVTKRGQDVALRCDPISGHVSLYWYRQALGQGPEFLTYFNYEAQQDKSGLPNDRFSAERPEGSISTLTIQRTEQRDSAMYRCASSSLGATSGGSYEQYFGPGTRLTVT.

The chain employs TRBV6-5 and TRBJ2-1, with TRBD2 identical over 9 bases. The length of the CDR3 is 14 residues. The V segment lost 6 bases and the J segment 8 bases; nucleotides outside the gene matches: 8. Germline V gene lookup returns CDR1 MNHEY and CDR2 SVGAGI. The CDR3 region has the DNA TGTGCCAGCAGCCAGGGACTAGCCTTTGATGAGCAGTTCTTC. Translation gives CASSQGLAFDEQFF.

The V and J genes are TRBV10-3 and TRBJ2-3, with 12 positions matching TRBD2. Losses at the gene ends were 4 bases for V and 5 bases for J; bases not matched to a gene: 4. The CDR3 sequence is 15 residues long. The germline gives CDR1 ENHRY, CDR2 SYGVKD. The CDR3 DNA follows: TGTGCCATCAGTGGGACTAGCGGGGTTGGAGATACGCAGTATTTT. It encodes CAISGTSGVGDTQYF.